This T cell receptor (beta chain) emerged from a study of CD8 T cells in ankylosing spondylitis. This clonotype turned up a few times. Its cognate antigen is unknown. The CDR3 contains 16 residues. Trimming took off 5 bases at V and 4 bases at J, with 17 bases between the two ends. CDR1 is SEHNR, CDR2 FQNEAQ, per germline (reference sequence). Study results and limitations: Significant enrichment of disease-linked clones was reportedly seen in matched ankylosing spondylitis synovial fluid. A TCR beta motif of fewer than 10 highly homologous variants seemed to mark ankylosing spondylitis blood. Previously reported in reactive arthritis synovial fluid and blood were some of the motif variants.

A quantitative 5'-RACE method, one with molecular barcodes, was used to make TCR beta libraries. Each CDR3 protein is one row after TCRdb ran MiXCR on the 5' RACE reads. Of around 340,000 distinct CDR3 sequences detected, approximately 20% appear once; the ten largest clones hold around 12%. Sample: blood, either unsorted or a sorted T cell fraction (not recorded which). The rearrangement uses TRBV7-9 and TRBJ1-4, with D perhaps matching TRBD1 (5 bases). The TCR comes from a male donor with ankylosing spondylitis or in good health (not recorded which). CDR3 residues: CASSGNDRSGNEKLFF. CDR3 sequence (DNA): TGTGCCAGCAGCGGGAACGACAGATCGGGTAATGAAAAACTGTTTTTT. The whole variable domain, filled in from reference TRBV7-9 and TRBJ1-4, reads DTGVSQNPRHKITKRGQNVTFRCDPISEHNRLYWYRQTLGQGPEFLTYFQNEAQLEKSRLLSDRFSAERPKGSFSTLEIQRTEQGDSAMYLCASSGNDRSGNEKLFFGSGTQLSVL.